These 15 T cell receptor beta chains originate from one sample sequenced in a study of T cell responses to AZD1222 COVID-19 vaccine (dated by TCRdb to 2020 to 2023). The library was generated by the immunoSEQ multiplex PCR assay. The source is immuneACCESS, and TCRdb retained only in-frame sequences with V and J called. Part of the clones is not carried over; for the studies checked, unresolved V genes explain less than half of this, and the remainder is unexplained. This sample lists 190,000 or so clones; 80% to 95% were detected once. Approximately 1% of the sample comes from the top ten. The sample's time point, from its label and the paper: about 28 days (+/-7) after the second vaccine dose. Here the sequenced sample was peripheral blood, taken 28 days after the second AZD1222 dose. Receptor source: an adult who received the AZD1222 COVID-19 vaccine.

Of note for this clone: At one end, the junction sequence differs from germline, possibly due to a read error. The genes are TRBV9 and TRBJ2-3; 10 bases agree with TRBD2. The V gene's germline CDR1 is SGDLS and CDR2 YYNGEE. The CDR3 contains 12 residues. The CDR3 nucleotides read TGTGCCAGCAGCCCCAGCGGGGGGGCCCCCCATTTT. This encodes CASSPSGGAPHF.

J is TRBJ1-4 and V is TRBV5-8, with 8 positions matching TRBD1. The germline CDR1 and CDR2 sequences are SGHTS and YDEGEE. This CDR3 has 16 amino acids. V lost 0 bases to trimming and J lost 8 bases; unmatched junction nucleotides: 9. The CDR3, as DNA: TGTGCCAGCAGCTTGGCCGGAACAGGGGGGCGAGAAAAACTGTTTTTT. Translating it yields CASSLAGTGGREKLFF.

The CDR3 sequence is CATNPGGTGTGELFF. The CDR3, as DNA: TGTGCCACCAACCCCGGGGGGACGGGCACCGGGGAGCTGTTTTTT. J is TRBJ2-2 and V is TRBV10-3, with TRBD2 identical over 7 bases. Germline lookup yields CDR1 ENHRY and CDR2 SYGVKD. The J segment lost 4 bases and the V segment lost 10 bases, leaving 12 bases of the junction unmatched. The CDR3 has 15 amino acids.

This clone was observed once. The chain recombines TRBV6-4 with TRBJ1-6, with 7 bases that match TRBD1. V was pared by 5 bases and J by 7 bases, with 5 bases of the junction left unmatched. Germline assignment: CDR1 MRHNA and CDR2 SNTAGT. The CDR3 covers 14 residues. The CDR3 region has the DNA TGTGCCAGCAGTAAGGACAGGCGAAATTCACCCCTCCACTTT. Encoded protein: CASSKDRRNSPLHF.

This rearrangement joins TRBV3-1 (or the pseudogene TRBV3-2) to TRBJ1-4; a weak D match, TRBD1 (5 bases). V lost 6 bases, J lost 8 bases, and 13 bases lay in between. The CDR3 has 13 residues. The germline CDR1 and CDR2 sequences are LGHDT and YNNKEL (reference sequence). The CDR3 DNA reads as TGTGCCAGCAGTGCGCGGGGGGAGGAAAAACTGTTTTTT. Translation gives CASSARGEEKLFF.

The chain links TRBV18 to TRBJ2-6; D is uncertain. The V gene lost 1 base and the J gene lost 0 bases, with 4 bases spanning the gap. The CDR3 has 15 amino acids. The germline V gene encodes CDR1 KGHSH and CDR2 LQKENI. CDR3 loop: CASSPRGSGANVLTF. Here the CDR3 DNA reads TGTGCCAGCTCACCACGAGGCTCTGGGGCCAACGTCCTGACTTTC. Looking up the rest from reference TRBV18 and TRBJ2-6 gives the full variable domain: NAGVMQNPRHLVRRRGQEARLRCSPMKGHSHVYWYRQLPEEGLKFMVYLQKENIIDESGMPKERFSAEFPKEGPSILRIQQVVRGDSAAYFCASSPRGSGANVLTFGAGSRLTVL.

This clone showed up just once. This chain joins TRBV5-1 and TRBJ2-1; a possible D gene is TRBD2 (6 bases). CDR1 SGHRS and CDR2 YFSETQ come from the germline V gene. This CDR3 contains 16 residues. The V end lost 2 bases, the J end lost 3 bases, and 15 bases lay between the germline ends. CDR3 sequence reads: CASSFLERVIYNEQFF. The CDR3 coding sequence is TGCGCCAGCAGCTTCCTAGAGCGGGTAATCTACAATGAGCAGTTCTTC.

The genes are TRBV9 and TRBJ2-1; no definite D call. Germline V CDR1 and CDR2: SGDLS, YYNGEE. This CDR3 has 15 amino acids. V lost 0 bases and J 1 base, leaving 8 bases between the germline ends. The CDR3 spells CASSVVPESYNEQFF. CDR3 bases: TGTGCCAGCAGCGTAGTGCCAGAGTCCTACAATGAGCAGTTCTTC.

J is TRBJ2-1 and V is TRBV2; D gene uncertain. This CDR3 is 11 amino acids long. Germline assignment: CDR1 SNHLY and CDR2 FYNNEI. V lost 7 bases, J lost 4 bases, and 5 bases lay in between. DNA for the CDR3: TGTGCCAGCACCGAGTACAATGAGCAGTTCTTC. Amino acid sequence: CASTEYNEQFF.

As to this clone: At one end, the junction sequence differs from germline, possibly due to a read error. The genes are TRBV27 and TRBJ1-2; D perhaps matches TRBD1 (6 bases). The CDR3 loop spans 10 amino acids. Germline assignment: CDR1 MNHEY and CDR2 SMNVEV (reference sequence). The CDR3 bases are TGCCCACAGGGTTCCTATGGCTACACCTTC. Protein product: CPQGSYGYTF.

The chain recombines TRBV4-1 with TRBJ1-4, with 7 positions matching TRBD1. This CDR3 comprises 14 residues. V dropped 4 bases and J dropped 8; count of bases not matched to a gene: 7. Germline loops: CDR1 MGHRA, CDR2 YSYEKL. DNA of the CDR3: TGCGCCAGCAGCCTTGTGGCAGGGGGGGAAAAACTGTTTTTT. This gives the protein CASSLVAGGEKLFF.

The rearrangement uses TRBV18 and TRBJ1-2; TRBD1 matches 9 bases. J lost 8 bases, V lost 3 bases, and 10 bases had no gene match. There are 15 residues in the CDR3. The germline gives CDR1 KGHSH, CDR2 LQKENI. The CDR3 sequence is CASSPGQGLTGGYTF. The DNA of the CDR3 is TGTGCCAGCTCACCGGGACAGGGCCTCACGGGGGGCTACACCTTC.

The rearrangement joins TRBV28 to TRBJ1-6; weak D call: TRBD1 (6 bases). The CDR3 is 17 residues long. Germline assignment: CDR1 MDHEN and CDR2 SYDVKM. The germline V and J ends were trimmed by 5 bases and 0 bases, with 14 bases remaining between them. The CDR3 is CASSRQDLVSYNSPLHF. CDR3 nucleotide sequence: TGTGCCAGCAGTAGACAGGACCTCGTCTCCTATAATTCACCCCTCCACTTT.

In its sample, this clone was seen once. The rearrangement links TRBV7-2 to TRBJ1-4; D remains ambiguous. CDR1 and CDR2 from the germline V gene are SGHTA and FQGNSA. The V end lost 5 bases, the J end lost 0 bases, and 16 bases lay between the germline ends. The CDR3 consists of 17 residues. The CDR3 nucleotides are TGTGCCAGCAGCCCCTCCGGTGGATTTGCAACTAATGAAAAACTGTTTTTT. The encoded protein is CASSPSGGFATNEKLFF.

The chain links TRBV29-1 to TRBJ1-3, with D unresolved. V was clipped by 5 bases and J by 0 bases, with 17 bases between them. The CDR3 runs 16 residues. Germline assignment: CDR1 SQVTM and CDR2 ANQGSEA. The CDR3 DNA sequence: TGCAGCGTTCGAGTGGGGAAAGGGCTCTCTGGAAACACCATATATTTT. Its translation is CSVRVGKGLSGNTIYF.